A selection of T cell receptor beta chains follows, all from one sample in a study of cytomegalovirus exposure and HLA in healthy donors. Measured with immunoSEQ multiplex PCR; TCRdb has only the in-frame clones, and not every one. The sample has some 150,000 clones, 87% seen once; the top ten hold 0.8% to 1%. The sample comprised PBMCs. These receptors originate from a woman aged 25 to 39 in good health and CMV-seronegative. Both conserved end residues are part of each CDR3. The order of the fields is D gene, V gene, J gene, clone size, CDR3 length, CDR3 DNA, CDR3 protein. The D gene is left open where the match is weak. A row's size may be missing; if present it is once, few, many or a size class.

>-|TRBV4-1|TRBJ2-7|few|16
TGCGCCAGCAGTCCATCGGCTAACCGGGACACCCACGAGCAGTACTTC
CASSPSANRDTHEQYF
>TRBD2|TRBV5-4|TRBJ2-3|-|15
TGTGCCAGCAGCTCAGCTAGCGGGAGCACAGATACGCAGTATTTT
CASSSASGSTDTQYF
>TRBD1|TRBV7-9|TRBJ2-7|-|15
TGTGCCAGCAGCTTAGCCGACAGGGGTGTCTACGAGCAGTACTTC
CASSLADRGVYEQYF
>-|TRBV28|TRBJ1-1|-|13
TGTGCCAGCAGTTTCCAGGGGAACACTGAAGCTTTCTTT
CASSFQGNTEAFF
>-|TRBV2|TRBJ1-1|-|15
TGTGCCAGCAGAGCCAAAGGGGCTTCGAACACTGAAGCTTTCTTT
CASRAKGASNTEAFF
>-|TRBV4-1|TRBJ2-7|-|15
TGCGCCAGCAGCCAAGATCCCGCTTCGGGTTATGGGCAGTACTTC
CASSQDPASGYGQYF
>-|TRBV14|TRBJ1-4|-|13
TGTGCCAGCGGCCCATCGGGTAGTGAAAAACTGTTTTTT
CASGPSGSEKLFF
>TRBD1|TRBV7-2|TRBJ2-2|-|16
TGTGCCAGCAGCACGCGTAGACAGGGGGCGACCGGGGAGCTGTTTTTT
CASSTRRQGATGELFF
>-|TRBV27|TRBJ2-3|-|13
TGTGCCAGCAGTTTATACAGAGTAGATACGCAGTATTTT
CASSLYRVDTQYF
>TRBD2|TRBV7-2|TRBJ2-7|-|16
TGTGCCAGCAGCCCGACTAGCGGGAGGGCCGGGGACGAGCAGTACTTC
CASSPTSGRAGDEQYF
>-|TRBV7-8|TRBJ2-7|-|14
TGTGCCAGCAGCTACCGGCGGGAAACCTACGAGCAGTACTTC
CASSYRRETYEQYF
>TRBD2|TRBV6-6|TRBJ2-2|-|14
TGTGCCAGCAGCGCGCGGGGGGGATCGGGGGAGCTGTTTTTT
CASSARGGSGELFF
>TRBD1|TRBV5-1|TRBJ1-2|-|13
TGCGCCAGCAGCTTGAGGACAGGGTATGGCTACACCTTC
CASSLRTGYGYTF
>-|TRBV20-1|TRBJ1-2|-|11
TGCAGTGCTCAGGGAAGAGGCGGCTACACCTTC
CSAQGRGGYTF
>TRBD1|TRBV6-4|TRBJ2-2|-|16
TGTGCCAGCAGTGCGCGGACAGGGCCAAACACCGGGGAGCTGTTTTTT
CASSARTGPNTGELFF
>-|TRBV7-6|TRBJ2-1|-|12
TGTGCCAGCAGCCTGGGCCACAATGAGCAGTTCTTC
CASSLGHNEQFF
>-|TRBV14|TRBJ2-7|-|14
TGTGCCAGCAGCTTACGGGACTTTGCCTACGAGCAGTACTTC
CASSLRDFAYEQYF
>TRBD1|TRBV6-1|TRBJ2-7|-|15
TGTGCCAGCGCGACCGGGACAGGGGGCTCCTACGAGCAGTACTTC
CASATGTGGSYEQYF
>TRBD2|TRBV6-5|TRBJ2-1|-|14
TGTGCCAGCACTGGACTAGGGTCCTACAATGAGCAGTTCTTC
CASTGLGSYNEQFF
>TRBD1|TRBV28|TRBJ2-7|few|13
TGTGCCAGCAGACTGACAGGGACCTACGAGCAGTACTTC
CASRLTGTYEQYF
>TRBD2|TRBV10-1|TRBJ2-7|-|15
TGCGCCAGCACTCTAGCGGGGTCGAACTCCTACGAGCAGTACTTC
CASTLAGSNSYEQYF
>-|TRBV7-9|TRBJ1-5|-|14
TGTGCCAGCAGCATAGCCGGGGGTGGCCAGCCCCAGCATTTT
CASSIAGGGQPQHF
>TRBD2|TRBV7-2|TRBJ2-1|-|19
TGTGCCAGCAGGCTTAGCCAGGGCAGGCGCGGGAGGGCCTGGGATGAGCAGTTCTTC
CASRLSQGRRGRAWDEQFF
>TRBD1|TRBV14|TRBJ2-7|-|15
TGTGCCAGCAGCCAAGGTACAGGGGGGATGGACGAGCAGTACTTC
CASSQGTGGMDEQYF
>-|TRBV27|TRBJ1-2|-|13
TGTGCCAGCAGTTTTGGCCAATCCTATGGCTACACCTTC
CASSFGQSYGYTF
>TRBD2|TRBV19|TRBJ2-4|-|17
TGTGCCAGTAGTATTGGGAGCGGGAGGCTAGCCAAAAACATTCAGTACTTC
CASSIGSGRLAKNIQYF
>TRBD2|TRBV19|TRBJ2-3|-|16
TGTGCCAGTAGTATAGGAGTAGCGGGAGAAACAGATACGCAGTATTTT
CASSIGVAGETDTQYF
>-|TRBV28|TRBJ2-7|-|14
TGTGCCAGCAGTCTTGGTGGGCAGTCCTACGAGCAGTACTTC
CASSLGGQSYEQYF
>TRBD1|TRBV9|TRBJ1-6|-|14
TGTGCCAGCAGCGCCGGACAGGGTGGTTCACCCCTCCACTTT
CASSAGQGGSPLHF
>TRBD1|TRBV6-5|TRBJ1-5|-|15
TGTGCCAGCAGTTACTCCAAACAGGGGGCCCAGCCCCAGCATTTT
CASSYSKQGAQPQHF
>TRBD1|TRBV6-1|TRBJ1-2|-|15
TGTGCCAGCCTACCTAAAGCAGACAGGGTATATGGCTACACCTTC
CASLPKADRVYGYTF
>-|TRBV5-1|TRBJ2-7|-|14
TGCGCCAGCAGCTTGGCTACCGGGGCCTACGAGCAGTACTTC
CASSLATGAYEQYF
>-|TRBV29-1|TRBJ2-7|-|12
TGCAGCGTTGGGGCAGGATCCTACGAGCAGTACTTC
CSVGAGSYEQYF
>TRBD2|TRBV19|TRBJ2-5|-|16
TGTGCCAGTAGTATTGGGGGTAGCGGGGGGACGGAGACCCAGTACTTC
CASSIGGSGGTETQYF
>-|TRBV6-5|TRBJ1-1|few|13
TGTGCCAGCAGTTACTCGAGCAGGGGAGAAGCTTTCTTT
CASSYSSRGEAFF